The 23 T cell receptor beta chains below come from one sample, sequenced in a study of OX40 agonist ivuxolimab in advanced cancers. Libraries were prepared by immunoSEQ multiplex PCR; TCRdb keeps only in-frame clonotypes and omits some of them. Among about 86,000 clones listed, around nine tenths were seen once. The sequences come from CD4+ or CD8+ T cells sorted from blood, collected in a trial of the OX40 agonist ivuxolimab. These receptor sequences come from an adult with an advanced solid tumor such as melanoma, head and neck, liver or kidney cancer.

This clone came up once. This chain joins TRBV11-2 and TRBJ2-1, with 9 bases identical to TRBD2. Germline assignment: CDR1 SGHAT and CDR2 FQNNGV. Unmatched junction bases numbered 2, after V lost 3 bases and J lost 5 bases. There are 14 residues in the CDR3. The chain's CDR3 is CASSFGGRDNEQFF. Here the CDR3 DNA reads TGTGCCAGCAGCTTCGGCGGGAGGGACAATGAGCAGTTCTTC.

The chain has TRBV7-2 and TRBJ2-3; D gene ambiguous. Between the trimmed V and J ends, which lost 2 bases and 0 bases, there was a span of 6 bases. CDR3 length: 14 residues. From germline, CDR1 is SGHTA and CDR2 FQGNSA. CDR3 region: CASSLTTSTDTQYF. In DNA form, the CDR3 reads TGTGCCAGCAGCTTAACAACTAGCACAGATACGCAGTATTTT. Combining the CDR3 with reference TRBV7-2 and TRBJ2-3 gives the whole variable domain GAGVSQSPSNKVTEKGKDVELRCDPISGHTALYWYRQSLGQGLEFLIYFQGNSAPDKSGLPSDRFSAERTGGSVSTLTIQRTQQEDSAVYLCASSLTTSTDTQYFGPGTRLTVL.

V usage is TRBV19 and J usage is TRBJ1-4; D might be TRBD1 (5 bases). CDR1 and CDR2 from the germline V gene are LNHDA and SQIVND (reference sequence). The length of the CDR3 is 14 residues. Trimming cost V 1 base and J 8 bases, with 11 bases left between them. The CDR3 reads CASSIGGAEEKLFF. The DNA of the CDR3 is TGTGCCAGTAGTATAGGAGGGGCGGAAGAAAAACTGTTTTTT.

This sequence joins TRBV28 and TRBJ1-2; tentatively, D is TRBD1 (6 bases). The CDR3 runs 16 residues. Germline CDR1 MDHEN, CDR2 SYDVKM. Trimming removed 7 bases from V and 4 bases from J, with 22 bases in between. The CDR3 nucleotides are TGTGCCAGCATCGCGTCATTAGTAGGGGGGGCCTATGGCTACACCTTC. It yields the protein CASIASLVGGAYGYTF.

The chain links TRBV2 to TRBJ1-5, with no clear D. The CDR3 loop spans 12 amino acids. V lost 5 bases and J 1 base, leaving 3 bases between the germline ends. Germline loops: CDR1 SNHLY, CDR2 FYNNEI. The CDR3 sequence is CASSRSNQPQHF. CDR3 nucleotide sequence: TGTGCCAGCAGTCGGAGCAATCAGCCCCAGCATTTT.

The V call is TRBV6-4, the J call TRBJ1-5; D remains unclear. Per the germline V gene, CDR1 is MRHNA and CDR2 is SNTAGT. This CDR3 contains 14 residues. Trimming removed 4 bases at V and 2 bases at J, with 9 bases between. CDR3 protein: CASSAEFGNQPQHF. The CDR3 DNA sequence: TGTGCCAGCAGTGCAGAGTTTGGCAATCAGCCCCAGCATTTT.

V is TRBV6-6 and J is TRBJ1-5; D is perhaps TRBD1 (6 bases). Per germline, CDR1 MNHNY and CDR2 SVGAGI (reference sequence). The CDR3 runs to 15 residues. Trimming removed 0 bases from V and 7 bases from J, with 13 bases in between. CDR3 DNA sequence: TGTGCCAGCAGTTACTCGGCAGGGGTCGGGCAGCCCCAGCATTTT. It is translated as CASSYSAGVGQPQHF.

This clone showed up just once. This sequence joins TRBV5-1 and TRBJ2-1; no reliable D call. The V gene's germline CDR1 is SGHRS and CDR2 YFSETQ. CDR3 length: 15 residues. V was cut by 0 bases and J by 4 bases, with 11 bases left in between. The CDR3 here is CASSLEAGTYNEQFF. For the CDR3, the DNA is TGCGCCAGCAGCTTGGAGGCAGGAACATACAATGAGCAGTTCTTC.

The V and J genes are TRBV15 and TRBJ1-2, with 7 nucleotides matching TRBD1. The J segment lost 4 bases and the V segment lost 1 base, leaving 9 bases of the junction unmatched. Germline V gene sequence: CDR1 LNHNV, CDR2 YYDKDF (reference sequence). The CDR3 totals 16 residues. The CDR3 region is CATSRAGTGVSYGYTF. CDR3 coding DNA: TGTGCCACCAGCAGAGCTGGCACAGGGGTCTCCTATGGCTACACCTTC.

The chain employs TRBV2 and TRBJ2-7; no reliable D call. CDR1 is SNHLY, CDR2 FYNNEI, per germline. The CDR3 spans 10 residues. Trimming shortened V by 7 bases and J by 6 bases, and 7 bases separated the two germline ends. CDR3 region: CASTRGEQYF. DNA for the CDR3: TGTGCCAGCACCCGAGGCGAGCAGTACTTC.

Only one count was recorded for this clone. This rearrangement joins TRBV18 to TRBJ2-3, with 7 positions matching TRBD2. CDR1 and CDR2 (germline): KGHSH, LQKENI. The CDR3 has 16 amino acids. V shed 6 bases, J shed 3 bases, and the junction held 12 bases outside the gene matches. The CDR3 loop is CASSSTTSVRTDTQYF. The DNA of the CDR3 is TGTGCCAGCTCGTCTACAACTAGCGTAAGGACAGATACGCAGTATTTT.

As DNA, the CDR3 is TGCGCCAGCAGCTTGCCAGGGCAAAGGCTTGGGCGAGAAAAACTGTTTTTT. Translation: CASSLPGQRLGREKLFF. The chain couples TRBV5-1 to TRBJ1-4; tentatively, D is TRBD1 (5 bases). The CDR3 is 17 residues long. Trimming took off 1 base at V and 8 bases at J, with 21 bases between the two ends. Germline CDR1 is SGHRS and CDR2 is YFSETQ.

This chain uses TRBV2 with TRBJ2-2, with 11 bases identical to TRBD2. CDR1 is SNHLY and CDR2 is FYNNEI in the germline V gene. The CDR3 has 16 residues. Germline trimming cut 4 bases from V and 8 bases from J; bases unmatched to any gene: 9. CDR3 DNA sequence: TGTGCCAGCAGTGGTACTAGCGGGGGCCCAAGGGGGGAGCTGTTTTTT. Translating it yields CASSGTSGGPRGELFF.

The chain joins TRBV5-4 to TRBJ1-5, with D unclear. This CDR3 has 12 amino acids. Germline V lookup: CDR1 SGHNT, CDR2 YYREEE (reference sequence). Trimming stripped 4 bases from V and 7 bases from J, with 9 bases between. The CDR3 DNA follows: TGTGCCAGCAGCACGGATTTCCAGCCCCAGCATTTT. This translates into CASSTDFQPQHF.

V and J are TRBV19 and TRBJ2-7, with 10 bases matching TRBD2. This CDR3 is built from 17 residues. Per the germline V gene, CDR1 is LNHDA and CDR2 is SQIVND (reference sequence). The ends lost 4 bases at V and 0 bases at J; junction bases unmatched: 9. The CDR3 region is CASSKLGLAELSYEQYF. The CDR3 bases are TGTGCCAGTAGTAAACTCGGACTAGCGGAGCTCTCCTACGAGCAGTACTTC.

The chain links TRBV6-4 to TRBJ1-1; D unclear. The V end was cut by 5 bases, the J end by 1 base, with 8 bases between. CDR1 MRHNA and CDR2 SNTAGT come from the germline V gene. The CDR3 spans 13 residues. The CDR3 protein is CASSYTANTEAFF. The CDR3 DNA is TGTGCCAGCAGTTACACTGCGAACACTGAAGCTTTCTTT.

J is TRBJ2-7 and V is TRBV6-1; 9 bases map to TRBD2. The CDR3 is 15 amino acids. V shed 0 bases, J shed 4 bases, and the junction held 4 bases outside the gene matches. Germline V gene data show CDR1 as MNHNS and CDR2 as SASEGT. The CDR3 DNA reads TGTGCCAGCAGTGAAGCACTCCTAGCGGGGTACGAGCAGTACTTC. Its protein is CASSEALLAGYEQYF.

This clone was detected a few times. The CDR3 DNA is TGCGCCAGCAGCCAAGCCTTCAATCAGCCCCAGCATTTT. Translation gives CASSQAFNQPQHF. J is TRBJ1-5 and V is TRBV4-3; D is uncertain. The CDR3 consists of 13 residues. Trimming removed 1 base from V and 3 bases from J, with 4 bases in between. The V gene's germline CDR1 is LGHNA and CDR2 YSLEER.

The V and J genes are TRBV6-5 and TRBJ1-2; no clear D. This CDR3 contains 12 residues. Germline CDR1 reads MNHEY; CDR2 reads SVGAGI. The V end was cut by 0 bases, the J end by 9 bases, with 8 bases between. The CDR3: CASSYSRDSYTF. The CDR3 DNA reads as TGTGCCAGCAGTTACTCGAGGGATAGCTACACCTTC.

The chain combines TRBV9 with TRBJ2-2; 8 nucleotides align to TRBD1. V trimming: 3 bases; J trimming: 4 bases; junction bases outside the gene matches: 5. This CDR3 is built from 15 residues. Germline V gives CDR1 SGDLS, CDR2 YYNGEE. The CDR3 loop reads CASSGRTGLTGELFF. The CDR3, as DNA: TGTGCCAGCAGCGGTAGGACAGGGCTCACCGGGGAGCTGTTTTTT.

This chain uses TRBV7-3 with TRBJ2-1, with D perhaps matching TRBD2 (7 bases). The germline gives CDR1 SGHTA, CDR2 FQGTGA. V lost 2 bases and J lost 8, with 16 bases in between. This CDR3 contains 15 residues. CDR3 sequence reads: CASSLWGGSKDEQFF. CDR3 DNA: TGTGCCAGCAGCTTATGGGGGGGCTCTAAAGATGAGCAGTTCTTC. Full variable domain (remainder filled in from reference TRBV7-3 and TRBJ2-1): GAGVSQTPSNKVTEKGKYVELRCDPISGHTALYWYRQSLGQGPEFLIYFQGTGAADDSGLPNDRFFAVRPEGSVSTLKIQRTERGDSAVYLCASSLWGGSKDEQFFGPGTRLTVL.

The J gene is TRBJ2-5, the V gene TRBV5-1; 8 bases map to TRBD1. With 3 bases clipped from V and 2 bases from J, the junction kept 3 bases outside the gene matches. This CDR3 contains 14 residues. Germline V lookup: CDR1 SGHRS, CDR2 YFSETQ. In DNA form, the CDR3 reads TGCGCCAGCAGCTGGACAGGGTATCAAGAGACCCAGTACTTC. Its protein is CASSWTGYQETQYF.

The gene calls are TRBV5-1 and TRBJ1-1, with D possibly being TRBD1 (5 bases). Trimming removed 4 bases from V and 10 bases from J, with 20 bases in between. Looked up from germline, CDR1 is SGHRS and CDR2 is YFSETQ. This CDR3 is built from 14 residues. The CDR3 coding sequence is TGCGCCAGCAGCATTGGGACCGGGGCGTTGGGAGCTTTCTTT. Encoded protein: CASSIGTGALGAFF. The variable domain in full, completed from reference TRBV5-1 and TRBJ1-1, reads KAGVTQTPRYLIKTRGQQVTLSCSPISGHRSVSWYQQTPGQGLQFLFEYFSETQRNKGNFPGRFSGRQFSNSRSEMNVSTLELGDSALYLCASSIGTGALGAFFGQGTRLTVV.